The 20 T cell receptor beta chains in this list originate from one sample, sequenced in a study of T cell changes during pregnancy in multiple sclerosis. Some clones are missing from TCRdb's copy, which holds only in-frame ones; the method was immunoSEQ multiplex PCR. The table lists approximately 100,000 clones, 90% to 95% of them singletons. The input for sequencing was peripheral blood, taken before pregnancy. The origin of the receptors is a female donor with multiple sclerosis, enrolled in a pregnancy study.

This chain links TRBV29-1 with TRBJ2-2, with unresolved D. This CDR3 spans 15 amino acids. From germline, CDR1 is SQVTM and CDR2 ANQGSEA. V lost 4 bases, J lost 3 bases, and 15 bases lay in between. CDR3 sequence: CSVGPGSAYTGELFF. Written as DNA, the CDR3 is TGCAGCGTTGGTCCAGGTTCGGCCTACACCGGGGAGCTGTTTTTT.

The chain recombines TRBV15 with TRBJ2-1; 8 positions match TRBD2. This CDR3 has 15 residues. CDR1 is LNHNV, CDR2 YYDKDF, per germline (reference sequence). J lost 10 bases, V lost 0 bases, and 8 bases had no gene match. The CDR3 region has the DNA TGTGCCACCAGCAGAGATTATAGCGGGAAGGGGGAGCAGTTCTTC. Amino acids: CATSRDYSGKGEQFF.

This rearrangement joins TRBV2 to TRBJ1-4; TRBD1 might be the D (6 bases). Germline values: CDR1 SNHLY, CDR2 FYNNEI. The length of the CDR3 is 14 residues. The germline V and J ends were trimmed by 7 bases and 8 bases, with 17 bases remaining between them. The CDR3 DNA reads as TGTGCCAGCACCATAACAGGGTTGGAAGAAAAACTGTTTTTT. It is translated as CASTITGLEEKLFF.

The V and J genes are TRBV7-9 and TRBJ1-3; tentatively, D is TRBD1 (6 bases). The CDR3 is made up of 17 amino acids. CDR1 is SEHNR, CDR2 FQNEAQ, per germline (reference sequence). Deletions cut 2 bases from V and 7 bases from J, with 21 bases between. Here the CDR3 DNA reads TGTGCCAGCAGCTTATTAGGCCAGCAGGGGCCCGGTAACACCATATATTTT. Protein product: CASSLLGQQGPGNTIYF.

The chain employs TRBV29-1 and TRBJ2-7, with 9 bases that match TRBD1. The CDR3 contains 14 residues. CDR1 and CDR2 from the germline V gene are SQVTM and ANQGSEA. V was pared by 3 bases and J by 1 base, with 4 bases of the junction left unmatched. The CDR3 nucleotides are TGCAGCGTTGATCACGGGACAGGGTCCTACGAGCAGTACTTC. As protein: CSVDHGTGSYEQYF.

The CDR3 bases are TGTGCCAGCAGTCCAGCCGGGGACAGCTTAAATCAGCCCCAGCATTTT. Residues: CASSPAGDSLNQPQHF. V is TRBV28 and J is TRBJ1-5; 7 bases match TRBD1. Germline lookup yields CDR1 MDHEN and CDR2 SYDVKM. The CDR3 loop spans 16 amino acids. The junction had 11 bases not matched to a gene; V was cut back by 5 bases and J by 4 bases.

The V call is TRBV27, the J call TRBJ2-2, with 7 nucleotides matching TRBD2. Germline V gene lookup returns CDR1 MNHEY and CDR2 SMNVEV (reference sequence). There are 17 residues in the CDR3. After removal of 5 bases from V and 6 bases from J, the junction contained 15 bases not matched to a gene. CDR3 sequence reads: CASSLYSGTMFAGELFF. CDR3 bases: TGTGCCAGCAGTCTTTATTCGGGGACTATGTTTGCCGGGGAGCTGTTTTTT.

The chain has TRBV9 and TRBJ2-7; tentatively, D is TRBD2 (6 bases). Trimming pared 0 bases from V and 2 bases from J, leaving 12 bases between. This CDR3 has 15 residues. Germline CDR1 and CDR2: SGDLS and YYNGEE. The CDR3, as DNA: TGTGCCAGCAGCGTAGGTCCGGGAGCTGCCTACGAGCAGTACTTC. It encodes CASSVGPGAAYEQYF.

The chain joins TRBV19 to TRBJ1-3; D not resolved. Germline V gene data show CDR1 as LNHDA and CDR2 as SQIVND (reference sequence). This CDR3 comprises 17 residues. V was trimmed by 7 bases and J by 0 bases, leaving 19 bases between them. The CDR3 region has the DNA TGTGCCAGTACTCCCGGGAGTGGAGGACTCTCTGGAAACACCATATATTTT. Protein product: CASTPGSGGLSGNTIYF.

The V and J genes are TRBV29-1 and TRBJ2-1, with 7 bases matching TRBD1. There are 17 residues in the CDR3. Germline CDR1 and CDR2: SQVTM and ANQGSEA. V lost 1 base and J lost 5; bases outside the gene matches: 14. The CDR3, as DNA: TGCAGCGTTGAAGGTCTTGTTACGGGACAGCTTCACAATGAGCAGTTCTTC. It is translated as CSVEGLVTGQLHNEQFF.

The V gene is TRBV5-8, the J gene TRBJ2-7; 8 nucleotides match TRBD2. J was trimmed by 4 bases and V by 0 bases; bases with no gene match: 9. The CDR3 extends over 16 amino acids. The V gene's germline CDR1 is SGHTS and CDR2 YDEGEE. CDR3 in DNA: TGTGCCAGCAGCTTGGTTGGCGGGGGGATTCCTTACGAGCAGTACTTC. Translated: CASSLVGGGIPYEQYF.

V gene TRBV27 combines with J gene TRBJ2-1; 8 bases align to TRBD2. J lost 5 bases, V lost 7 bases, and 10 bases had no gene match. Germline assignment: CDR1 MNHEY and CDR2 SMNVEV (reference sequence). This CDR3 region has 15 residues. This CDR3 is CASTVTGLGNNEQFF. Written as DNA, the CDR3 is TGTGCCAGCACCGTCACGGGACTAGGGAACAATGAGCAGTTCTTC.

The J gene is TRBJ2-2, the V gene TRBV4-2; 9 bases line up with TRBD2. After removal of 1 base from V and 5 bases from J, the junction contained 8 bases not matched to a gene. Germline V gene data show CDR1 as LGHNA and CDR2 as YNFKEQ. The CDR3 covers 17 residues. This CDR3 is CASSQVPSGRLTGELFF. CDR3 sequence (DNA): TGTGCCAGCAGCCAAGTGCCGAGCGGGAGGTTGACCGGGGAGCTGTTTTTT.

This clone was found once. This rearrangement joins TRBV7-9 to TRBJ1-4, with 9 bases that match TRBD1. With 5 bases clipped from V and 8 bases from J, the junction kept 9 bases outside the gene matches. This CDR3 is built from 15 residues. Per the germline V gene, CDR1 is SEHNR and CDR2 is FQNEAQ (reference sequence). The CDR3 sequence is CASSPNRGQGEKLFF. The DNA of the CDR3 is TGTGCCAGCAGCCCGAACAGGGGGCAAGGGGAAAAACTGTTTTTT.

This rearrangement joins TRBV6-1 to TRBJ1-4; 7 positions agree with TRBD1. The CDR3 is 15 residues long. J gave up 4 bases and V 6 bases, and 8 bases lay outside the gene matches. Germline loops: CDR1 MNHNS, CDR2 SASEGT. The CDR3 DNA reads TGTGCCAGCAGCGGGACAGTTTGGAATAATGAAAAACTGTTTTTT. It yields the protein CASSGTVWNNEKLFF.

V is TRBV4-1 and J is TRBJ1-5; maybe TRBD1 (5 bases). The germline V and J ends were trimmed by 2 bases and 0 bases, with 8 bases remaining between them. CDR3 length equals 15 residues. Germline V gene lookup returns CDR1 MGHRA and CDR2 YSYEKL. CDR3 sequence: CASSQWGDSNQPQHF. The CDR3, as DNA: TGCGCCAGCAGCCAATGGGGGGATAGCAATCAGCCCCAGCATTTT.

The V gene is TRBV5-1, the J gene TRBJ2-2; 9 positions match TRBD1. Germline CDR1 is SGHRS and CDR2 is YFSETQ. The CDR3 loop spans 15 amino acids. Unmatched junction bases numbered 8, after V lost 4 bases and J lost 7 bases. CDR3 DNA sequence: TGCGCCAGCAGCGTAAACAGGGGGCAAGGCGGGGAGCTGTTTTTT. Residues: CASSVNRGQGGELFF.

The rearrangement joins TRBV2 to TRBJ2-7; a possible D gene is TRBD1 (6 bases). The CDR3 runs to 13 residues. The germline V and J ends were trimmed by 11 bases and 1 base, with 15 bases remaining between them. The germline CDR1 and CDR2 sequences are SNHLY and FYNNEI. CDR3 coding DNA: TGTGCCTCGAAGGACAGTGGGTCCTACGAGCAGTACTTC. It yields the protein CASKDSGSYEQYF.

The chain links TRBV6-1 to TRBJ2-7; 8 nucleotides line up with TRBD1. The germline V gene encodes CDR1 MNHNS and CDR2 SASEGT. J lost 3 bases, V lost 0 bases, and 7 bases had no gene match. CDR3 length: 16 residues. In nucleotides, the CDR3 is TGTGCCAGCAGTGAAGCGGGTGCCGGACAGGGCTACGAGCAGTACTTC. Protein sequence: CASSEAGAGQGYEQYF.

V usage is TRBV10-3 and J usage is TRBJ2-7, with D possibly being TRBD1 (5 bases). The CDR3 is 15 residues long. The V and J ends lost 11 bases and 4 bases respectively, with 24 bases between them. Per the germline V gene, CDR1 is ENHRY and CDR2 is SYGVKD. The CDR3 DNA sequence: TGTGCCGTATCTCCCCCTGCAGGGCAGGGTTACGAGCAGTACTTC. Translated: CAVSPPAGQGYEQYF.